A single sample is the source of the 7 T cell receptor beta chains below, sequenced in a study of blood T cell repertoires in COVID-19. Generated by immunoSEQ multiplex PCR, the TCRdb table keeps only in-frame clones and is missing some. Found here are about 180,000 clones, 82% of them singletons; the top ten hold about 8%. Sequencing was performed on peripheral blood. Source of these receptors: a woman aged 70-85 years with acute or convalescent COVID-19.

The chain combines TRBV18 with TRBJ2-3, with TRBD1 matching 8 bases. Germline V lookup: CDR1 KGHSH, CDR2 LQKENI. This CDR3 spans 15 amino acids. J was trimmed by 4 bases and V by 2 bases; bases with no gene match: 5. CDR3 sequence reads: CASSPGQGGADTQYF. The CDR3 nucleotides are TGTGCCAGCTCACCAGGACAGGGTGGGGCAGATACGCAGTATTTT.

J is TRBJ2-7 and V is TRBV6-5, with a possible D match to TRBD2 (5 bases). Trimming cost V 6 bases and J 3 bases, with 12 bases left between them. Germline lookup yields CDR1 MNHEY and CDR2 SVGAGI. The CDR3 is made up of 13 amino acids. The CDR3 DNA sequence: TGTGCCAGCAGCCGCGGGTCGTACTACGAGCAGTACTTC. Encoded protein: CASSRGSYYEQYF.

This clone has just a few counts. The chain couples TRBV4-1 to TRBJ2-2; 14 bases line up with TRBD2. The CDR3 contains 20 residues. The V gene's germline CDR1 is MGHRA and CDR2 YSYEKL. The ends lost 4 bases at V and 6 bases at J; junction bases unmatched: 16. CDR3 sequence reads: CASSPGTSGGRNRVAGELFF. The CDR3 DNA sequence: TGCGCCAGCAGCCCCGGGACTAGCGGGGGCCGAAACCGGGTGGCCGGGGAGCTGTTTTTT.

The V gene is TRBV19, the J gene TRBJ2-5; 8 bases line up with TRBD2. CDR1 is LNHDA, CDR2 SQIVND, per germline (reference sequence). V lost 3 bases, J lost 4 bases, and 7 bases stayed unmatched. This CDR3 is built from 15 residues. CDR3 sequence: CASSMGRLARETQYF. Here the CDR3 DNA reads TGTGCCAGTAGTATGGGGCGACTAGCGCGAGAGACCCAGTACTTC.

This chain links TRBV5-1 with TRBJ2-3; D might be TRBD2 (6 bases). Trimming stripped 1 base from V and 3 bases from J, with 18 bases between. The V gene's germline CDR1 is SGHRS and CDR2 YFSETQ. This CDR3 region has 17 residues. The CDR3 nucleotides read TGCGCCAGCAGCTTGACCTCGCCAGGGCGGGGAACAGATACGCAGTATTTT. Translated, it gives CASSLTSPGRGTDTQYF.

This clone was detected once. CDR3: CAWTQPTVYGYTF. The CDR3 bases are TGTGCCTGGACCCAACCGACAGTCTATGGCTACACCTTC. The chain uses TRBV30 and TRBJ1-2; TRBD1 is a possible D gene (5 bases). Trimming shortened V by 4 bases and J by 4 bases, and 13 bases separated the two germline ends. Germline values: CDR1 GTSNPN, CDR2 SVGIG (reference sequence). CDR3 length: 13 amino acids.

The chain links TRBV6-5 to TRBJ2-7; unclear D gene. The CDR3 has 13 residues. Per the germline V gene, CDR1 is MNHEY and CDR2 is SVGAGI. Trimming left V 6 bases short and J 1 base short, with 10 bases between. The CDR3 loop is CASSYPGSYEQYF. CDR3 bases: TGTGCCAGCAGCTACCCCGGTTCCTACGAGCAGTACTTC.